Sequencing of this T cell receptor beta chain was carried out in a study of T cell clusters in autoimmune cytopenias. TRB was amplified by touch-down multiplex PCR, primer pools A and B combined. TCRdb derives one entry per CDR3 protein from the multiplex PCR reads, leaving out DNA. This listing includes more than 6,000 distinct CDR3 sequences. Tens of thousands of genome equivalents of blood DNA were amplified for TRB. This sample was also put to use in a study of T cell repertoires in aging, cancer and after chemotherapy.

The source is a human donor in good health. The sample taken for sequencing was peripheral blood.

The CDR3 sequence: CSVRTGMYTEAFF. V usage is TRBV29-1 and J usage is TRBJ1-1; TCRdb calls TRBD1, which cannot be checked without DNA. The length of the CDR3 is 13 residues. Germline lookup yields CDR1 SQVTM and CDR2 ANQGSEA.